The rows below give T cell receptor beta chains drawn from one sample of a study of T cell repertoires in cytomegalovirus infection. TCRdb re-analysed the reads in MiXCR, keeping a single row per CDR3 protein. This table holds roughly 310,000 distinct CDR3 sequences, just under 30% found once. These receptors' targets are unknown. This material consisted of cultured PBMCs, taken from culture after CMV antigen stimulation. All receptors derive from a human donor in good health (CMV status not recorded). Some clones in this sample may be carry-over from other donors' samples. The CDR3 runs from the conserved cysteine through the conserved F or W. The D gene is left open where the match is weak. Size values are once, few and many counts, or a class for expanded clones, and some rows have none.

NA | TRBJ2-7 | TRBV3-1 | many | TGTGCCAGCAGCCATAGCGGCCCGAGCTCCTACGAGCAGTACTTC | CASSHSGPSSYEQYF
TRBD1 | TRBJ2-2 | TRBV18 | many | TGTGCCAGCTCACCGGGACAGGGGAACACCGGGGAGCTGTTTTTT | CASSPGQGNTGELFF
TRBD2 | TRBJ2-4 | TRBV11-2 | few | TGTGCCAGCAGCTTCCTAGCGGGGGCCAAAAACATTCAGTACTTC | CASSFLAGAKNIQYF
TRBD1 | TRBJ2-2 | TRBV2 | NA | TGTGCCAACAAACAGGGGACCAACACCGGGGAGCTGTTTTTT | CANKQGTNTGELFF
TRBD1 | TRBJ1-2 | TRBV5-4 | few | TGTGCCAGCAGCTACCCCGGTTTGGACAGGGGGATCTATGGCTACACCTTC | CASSYPGLDRGIYGYTF
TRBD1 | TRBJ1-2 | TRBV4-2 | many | TGTGCCAGCAGCCAAGATAGGACAGGGGGCATTTATGGCTACACCTTC | CASSQDRTGGIYGYTF
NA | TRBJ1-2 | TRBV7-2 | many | TGTGCCAGCATCCGACAGGTTACTGACTATGGCTACACCTTC | CASIRQVTDYGYTF
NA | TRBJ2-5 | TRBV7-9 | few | TGTGCCAGCAGCGAAAGGGTAGCGATCGAGACCCAGTACTTC | CASSERVAIETQYF
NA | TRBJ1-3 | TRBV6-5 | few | TGTGCCAGCAGTTACTCGGGGGACTCAAACACCATATATTTT | CASSYSGDSNTIYF
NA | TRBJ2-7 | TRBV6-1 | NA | TGTGCCATCACCAGGAGCTACGAGCAGTACTTC | CAITRSYEQYF
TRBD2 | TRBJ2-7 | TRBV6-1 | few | TGTGCCAGCGGGACTAGCGCCCTCCTCGAGCAGTACTTC | CASGTSALLEQYF
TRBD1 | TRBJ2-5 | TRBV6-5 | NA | TGTGCCAGCAGTACTGGGACAGGGGTCCAAGAGACCCAGTACTTC | CASSTGTGVQETQYF
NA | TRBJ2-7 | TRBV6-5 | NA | TGTGCCAGCAGACCCGGGGGCCTCTCCTACGAGCAGTACTTC | CASRPGGLSYEQYF
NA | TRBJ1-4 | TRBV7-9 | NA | TGTGCCAGCAGCTTACCCGGTAATGAAAAACTGTTTTTT | CASSLPGNEKLFF
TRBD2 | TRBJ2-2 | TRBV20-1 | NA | TGCAGTGCTATAGTTGATGGGAGGGCCACCGGGGAGCTGTTTTTT | CSAIVDGRATGELFF
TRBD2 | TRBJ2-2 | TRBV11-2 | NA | TGTGCCAGCAGTTCAGCGCGGGGGACTACGAACACCGGGGAGCTGTTTTTT | CASSSARGTTNTGELFF
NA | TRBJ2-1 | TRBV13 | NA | TGTGCCAGCAGCTTAGGGGGGCGGTTGAGCTCCTACAATGAGCAGTTCTTC | CASSLGGRLSSYNEQFF
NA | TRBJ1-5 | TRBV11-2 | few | TGTGCCAGCAGCTTAGCCGGAAGGGGTCAGCCCCAGCATTTT | CASSLAGRGQPQHF
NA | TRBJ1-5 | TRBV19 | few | TGTGCCAGTAGACCACGACAGGATCAGCCCCAGCATTTT | CASRPRQDQPQHF
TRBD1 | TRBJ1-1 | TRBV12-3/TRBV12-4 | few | TGTGCCAGCACTAGGGGACAGGGCCTAGGGGCTTTCTTT | CASTRGQGLGAFF
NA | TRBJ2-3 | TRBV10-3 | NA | TGTGCCATCAGTGCCGGGACTGGATACACAGATACGCAGTATTTT | CAISAGTGYTDTQYF
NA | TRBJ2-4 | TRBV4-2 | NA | TGTGCCAGCAGCCAAGATCTCCGGGAGAACATTCAGTACTTC | CASSQDLRENIQYF
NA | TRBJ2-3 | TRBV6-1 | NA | TGTGCCAGCAGTGACTTGGACGGTCCAGAGGGCACAGATACGCAGTATTTT | CASSDLDGPEGTDTQYF
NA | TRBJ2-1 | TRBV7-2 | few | TGTGCCAGCAGGGAGACTACAATTGAGTTCTTC | CASRETTIEFF
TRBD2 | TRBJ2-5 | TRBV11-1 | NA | TGTGCCAGCAGCGCCCGCCCCCGGACTAGCGCATACCAAGAGACCCAGTACTTC | CASSARPRTSAYQETQYF
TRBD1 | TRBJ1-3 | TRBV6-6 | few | TGTGCCAGCAGTTACGGGACAGGGGTCGGAAACACCATATATTTT | CASSYGTGVGNTIYF
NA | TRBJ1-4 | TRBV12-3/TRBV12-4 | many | TGTGCCAGCAGCTTAGGGGGGACTAATGAAAAACTGTTTTTT | CASSLGGTNEKLFF
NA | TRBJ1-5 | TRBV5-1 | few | TGCGCCAGCAGCTTGGTGGGGGGTCCCAATCAGCCCCAGCATTTT | CASSLVGGPNQPQHF
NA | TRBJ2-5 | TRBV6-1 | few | TGTGCCAGCAGAGGGGAGTTTACAGAGACCCAGTACTTC | CASRGEFTETQYF
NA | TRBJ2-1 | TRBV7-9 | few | TGTGCCAGCATTAACCCCTATCGCGCTTTCTCCTACAATGAGCAGTTCTTC | CASINPYRAFSYNEQFF
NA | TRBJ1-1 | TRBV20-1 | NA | TGCAGTGCTAGTTCAGAAACGGAAGGTGCTGAAGCTTTCTTT | CSASSETEGAEAFF
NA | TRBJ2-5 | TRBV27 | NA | TGTGCCAGCAGTTTATCGCGGCAGGGGAGGGAGACCCAGTACTTC | CASSLSRQGRETQYF
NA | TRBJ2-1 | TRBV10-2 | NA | TGCGCCAGCAGGGGGGGGCGGTTCGGGAATGAGCAGTTCTTC | CASRGGRFGNEQFF